This entry lists 2 T cell receptor beta chains sequenced from one sample in a study of T cells in Graves' hyperthyroidism and ophthalmopathy. From RNA transcripts, TCR beta CDR3 regions were amplified. HTBI primers were the set used in a first-round RT-PCR of the TCR CDR3. TCRdb reprocessed the multiplex PCR reads via MiXCR and lists one record per CDR3 protein. The sample has 600,000 or so distinct CDR3 sequences, roughly 14% seen once. The sample taken for sequencing was blood. Receptors were obtained from a woman aged 45-65 years with Graves' ophthalmopathy.

This clonotype was counted at least ten times. J is TRBJ2-3 and V is TRBV24-1, with 7 positions matching TRBD2. CDR1 is KGHDR and CDR2 is SFDVKD in the germline V gene. With V trimmed by 6 bases and J by 2 bases, 13 bases remained unmatched. CDR3 size: 17 residues. CDR3 nucleotides: TGTGCCACCAGTTCGTTATCCGCGGGAGTCTCCACAGATACGCAGTATTTT. It codes for CATSSLSAGVSTDTQYF.

V is TRBV10-3 and J is TRBJ1-5, with a weak D call TRBD1 (6 bases). The CDR3 extends over 13 amino acids. The germline gives CDR1 ENHRY, CDR2 SYGVKD. Trimming took 11 bases from V and 10 from J, leaving 21 bases between them. Written as DNA, the CDR3 is TGTGCCGGACGCCGGGACACGGGTTATCCCCAGCATTTT. Translated, it gives CAGRRDTGYPQHF.